This T cell receptor beta chain originates from a study of cytomegalovirus exposure and HLA in healthy donors. Study-level results: Sequencing likely generated an artifact that appeared as a cluster of highly shared sequence variants. Later on, a genetic analysis was performed. It linked a missense variant in DCLRE1C with V- and J-gene trimming of TCR beta.

The PCR had 60 Vbeta and 13 Jbeta primers. The data were produced by immunoSEQ multiplex PCR, yet TCRdb's version contains in-frame clones alone and is incomplete. The repertoire holds tens of thousands of clones, with approximately 80% as singletons. Germline trimming cut 6 bases from V and 3 bases from J; bases unmatched to any gene: 10. Germline CDR1 is SNHLY and CDR2 is FYNNEI. The CDR3 length is 16 residues. About this clone itself: As yet, its antigen is unknown.

The sample consisted of PBMCs. The chain is built from TRBV2 and TRBJ2-4; 8 bases agree with TRBD1. The origin of this receptor is a woman between 40 and 50 years old in good health and CMV-seropositive. The CDR3 sequence is CASRPQGAWGKNIQYF. CDR3 in DNA: TGTGCCAGCAGACCTCAGGGGGCGTGGGGCAAAAACATTCAGTACTTC.